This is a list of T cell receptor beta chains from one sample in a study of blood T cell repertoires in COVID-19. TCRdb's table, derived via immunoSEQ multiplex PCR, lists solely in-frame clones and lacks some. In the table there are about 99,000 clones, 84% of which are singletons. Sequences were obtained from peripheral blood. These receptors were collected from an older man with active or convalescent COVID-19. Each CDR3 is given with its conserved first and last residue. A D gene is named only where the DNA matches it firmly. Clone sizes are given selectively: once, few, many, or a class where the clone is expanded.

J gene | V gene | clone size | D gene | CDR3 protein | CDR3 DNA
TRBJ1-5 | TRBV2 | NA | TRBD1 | CASSDTGTVNQPQHF | TGTGCCAGCAGTGACACCGGGACAGTCAATCAGCCCCAGCATTTT
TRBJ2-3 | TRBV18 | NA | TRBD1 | CASSRQGMGTDTQYF | TGTGCCAGCTCTCGACAGGGGATGGGCACAGATACGCAGTATTTT
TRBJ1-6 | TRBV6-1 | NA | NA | CASSEPGLNSPLHF | TGTGCCAGCAGTGAGCCAGGGCTCAATTCACCCCTCCACTTT
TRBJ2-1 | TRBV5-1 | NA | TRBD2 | CASSLGTSGSYNEQFF | TGCGCCAGCAGCTTAGGGACTAGCGGTTCCTACAATGAGCAGTTCTTC
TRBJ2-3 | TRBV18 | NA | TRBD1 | CASSQDRPDTQYF | TGTGCCAGCTCACAGGACAGGCCAGATACGCAGTATTTT
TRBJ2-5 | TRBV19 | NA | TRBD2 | CASSILAGQGETQYF | TGTGCCAGTAGTATACTAGCGGGGCAAGGGGAGACCCAGTACTTC
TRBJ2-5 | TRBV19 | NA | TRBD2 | CASSIDELAGVQETQYF | TGTGCCAGTAGTATAGACGAACTAGCGGGGGTGCAAGAGACCCAGTACTTC
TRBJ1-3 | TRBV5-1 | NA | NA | CASSLDGGTGAGNTIYF | TGCGCCAGCAGCTTGGACGGGGGGACGGGGGCTGGAAACACCATATATTTT
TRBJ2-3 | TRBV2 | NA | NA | CASGRLVATDTQYF | TGTGCCAGCGGGAGACTAGTAGCCACAGATACGCAGTATTTT
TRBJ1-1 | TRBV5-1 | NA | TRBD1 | CASSPLQGLNTEAFF | TGCGCCAGCAGCCCATTACAGGGGCTGAACACTGAAGCTTTCTTT
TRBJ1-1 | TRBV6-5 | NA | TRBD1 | CASRTGAGTEAFF | TGTGCCTCCCGAACAGGGGCGGGCACTGAAGCTTTCTTT
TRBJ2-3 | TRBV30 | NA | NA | CAWSRSGVRNTQYF | TGTGCCTGGTCACGATCCGGCGTGAGGAATACGCAGTATTTT
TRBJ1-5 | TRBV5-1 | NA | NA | CASSLDGSNQPQHF | TGCGCCAGCAGCTTGGACGGGAGCAATCAGCCCCAGCATTTT
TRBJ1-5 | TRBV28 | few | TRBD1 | CASSLMDRGRWSNQPQHF | TGTGCCAGCAGTTTAATGGACAGGGGGCGGTGGAGCAATCAGCCCCAGCATTTT
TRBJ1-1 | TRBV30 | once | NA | CAWSGGNAEAFF | TGTGCCTGGAGTGGAGGGAACGCTGAAGCTTTCTTT
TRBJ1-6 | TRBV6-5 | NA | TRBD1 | CASVIRQGLGSPLHF | TGTGCCAGCGTGATACGACAGGGGTTAGGCTCACCCCTCCACTTT
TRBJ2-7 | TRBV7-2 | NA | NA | CASSLEGTPGAEQYF | TGTGCCAGCAGCTTAGAGGGGACACCGGGCGCCGAGCAGTACTTC